The 25 T cell receptor beta chains reported below all come from one sample, sequenced in a study of cytomegalovirus exposure and HLA in healthy donors. PCR primers comprised 60 Vbeta and 13 Jbeta primers. Repertoires were generated with immunoSEQ multiplex PCR, while TCRdb's copy carries only in-frame clones and drops some. Of under 120,000 clones listed, 74% are singletons. The sequenced material came from PBMCs. The receptors come from a man between 50 and 59 years old in good health and CMV-seropositive.

This clone was detected only once. The chain joins TRBV5-1 to TRBJ1-1, with TRBD1 matching 7 bases. The CDR3 runs 14 residues. CDR1 is SGHRS, CDR2 YFSETQ, per germline. J lost 9 bases, V lost 4 bases, and 12 bases had no gene match. The CDR3 loop reads CASSDDRANEKAFF. The CDR3 coding sequence is TGCGCCAGCAGCGATGACAGGGCTAACGAGAAAGCTTTCTTT.

The V call is TRBV18, the J call TRBJ2-7; TRBD1 matches at 9 bases. With 6 bases clipped from V and 2 bases from J, the junction kept 5 bases outside the gene matches. The CDR3 consists of 14 residues. Germline V CDR1 and CDR2: KGHSH, LQKENI. The CDR3 DNA sequence: TGTGCCAGCTCCCAAAACAGGGGGCCCTACGAGCAGTACTTC. Its protein product is CASSQNRGPYEQYF.

The chain carries TRBV19 and TRBJ2-1, with D possibly TRBD2 on 6 matching bases. Trimming removed 8 bases from V and 10 bases from J, with 21 bases in between. Germline V gene sequence: CDR1 LNHDA, CDR2 SQIVND (reference sequence). This CDR3 region has 14 residues. The CDR3: CASQNRLGQGEQFF. In DNA form, the CDR3 reads TGTGCCAGTCAGAACAGACTAGGTCAGGGCGAGCAGTTCTTC.

The rearrangement joins TRBV9 to TRBJ2-1; 8 nucleotides line up with TRBD2. Germline CDR1 SGDLS, CDR2 YYNGEE. V lost 0 bases to trimming and J lost 8 bases; unmatched junction nucleotides: 13. CDR3 length: 17 amino acids. The CDR3 sequence is CASSVALGTSIPHEQFF. The DNA of the CDR3 is TGTGCCAGCAGCGTAGCTTTAGGGACTAGTATCCCCCATGAGCAGTTCTTC. Variable domain in full (rest from reference TRBV9 and TRBJ2-1): DSGVTQTPKHLITATGQRVTLRCSPRSGDLSVYWYQQSLDQGLQFLIQYYNGEERAKGNILERFSAQQFPDLHSELNLSSLELGDSALYFCASSVALGTSIPHEQFFGPGTRLTVL.

The chain links TRBV5-6 to TRBJ2-1; 8 bases agree with TRBD2. Germline CDR1 and CDR2: SGHDT and YYEEEE. The CDR3 sequence is 14 residues long. The J segment lost 9 bases and the V segment lost 2 bases, leaving 7 bases of the junction unmatched. CDR3 amino acids: CASSLGAGGVEQFF. CDR3 DNA sequence: TGTGCCAGCAGCTTAGGGGCGGGGGGCGTTGAGCAGTTCTTC.

This clone was detected a few times. The chain is built from TRBV5-8 and TRBJ2-5; TRBD1 matches at 7 bases. Germline V gene sequence: CDR1 SGHTS, CDR2 YDEGEE. Trimming at V came to 0 bases and at J to 4 bases, leaving 3 bases not matched to a gene. This CDR3 comprises 14 residues. CDR3 sequence: CASSLEGGAETQYF. CDR3 nucleotide sequence: TGTGCCAGCAGCTTGGAAGGGGGCGCAGAGACCCAGTACTTC. The full variable domain, rest sourced from reference TRBV5-8 and TRBJ2-5, is EAGVTQSPTHLIKTRGQQATLRCSPISGHTSVYWYQQALGLGLQFLLWYDEGEERNRGNFPPRFSGRQFPNYSSELNVNALELEDSALYLCASSLEGGAETQYFGPGTRLLVL.

The rearrangement links TRBV11-2 to TRBJ1-2; D ambiguous. V dropped 4 bases and J dropped 2 bases, with 23 bases sitting between them. Germline CDR1 reads SGHAT; CDR2 reads FQNNGV. The CDR3 has 18 residues. CDR3 residues: CASSSNPRGSGGNYGYTF. The CDR3 nucleotides read TGTGCCAGCAGCTCAAACCCCCGCGGCTCCGGAGGAAACTATGGCTACACCTTC.

This rearrangement joins TRBV5-1 to TRBJ2-3; 9 bases are shared with TRBD2. CDR3 length equals 17 residues. V gave up 1 base and J gave up 3 bases; unmatched junction bases: 9. Per the germline V gene, CDR1 is SGHRS and CDR2 is YFSETQ. CDR3 nucleotide sequence: TGCGCCAGCAGCTTGACCTTAGCGGGAGTAAGTACAGATACGCAGTATTTT. Its protein product is CASSLTLAGVSTDTQYF.

This rearrangement joins TRBV2 to TRBJ2-5, with D unresolved. V was clipped by 2 bases and J by 2 bases, with 6 bases between them. The CDR3 is 13 amino acids. From germline, CDR1 is SNHLY and CDR2 FYNNEI. Written as DNA, the CDR3 is TGTGCCAGCAGTGAACAGTCGCAAGAGACCCAGTACTTC. This encodes CASSEQSQETQYF. The whole variable domain, filled in from reference TRBV2 and TRBJ2-5, reads EPEVTQTPSHQVTQMGQEVILRCVPISNHLYFYWYRQILGQKVEFLVSFYNNEISEKSEIFDDQFSVERPDGSNFTLKIRSTKLEDSAMYFCASSEQSQETQYFGPGTRLLVL.

This clone was recorded only once. The CDR3 here is CASSQGGKHANYGYTF. CDR3 bases: TGCGCCAGCAGCCAGGGGGGGAAGCACGCTAACTATGGCTACACCTTC. V gene TRBV4-1 combines with J gene TRBJ1-2, with D possibly matching TRBD1 (5 bases). The CDR3 loop spans 16 amino acids. Trimming took off 3 bases at V and 0 bases at J, with 14 bases between the two ends. Germline V CDR1 and CDR2: MGHRA, YSYEKL.

The sample holds a few counts of this clone. The chain combines TRBV7-2 with TRBJ2-1, with 13 bases fitting TRBD2. Germline V gene lookup returns CDR1 SGHTA and CDR2 FQGNSA. Trimming removed 0 bases from V and 6 bases from J; junction bases left unmatched: 2. The CDR3 runs 16 residues. Here the CDR3 DNA reads TGTGCCAGCAGCTTAGCTGGACTAGCGGGAGCCAATGAGCAGTTCTTC. As protein: CASSLAGLAGANEQFF.

As DNA, the CDR3 is TGCGCCAGCAGCCAAGAGACAGGGCTGCTCCGCGAGCAGTACTTC. This sequence encodes CASSQETGLLREQYF. This sequence joins TRBV4-1 and TRBJ2-7; 7 positions match TRBD1. Germline V gene sequence: CDR1 MGHRA, CDR2 YSYEKL. Germline trimming cut 0 bases from V and 6 bases from J; bases unmatched to any gene: 8. The CDR3 runs to 15 residues.

V and J are TRBV29-1 and TRBJ2-1; 9 bases map to TRBD1. This CDR3 comprises 15 residues. Germline lookup yields CDR1 SQVTM and CDR2 ANQGSEA. V trimming: 3 bases; J trimming: 5 bases; junction bases outside the gene matches: 8. CDR3 sequence (DNA): TGCAGCGTTGACTCCGGGACAGGGAGTAACAATGAGCAGTTCTTC. Amino acid sequence: CSVDSGTGSNNEQFF.

This clone was recorded only once. The CDR3 loop is CASSLTGGGNEQFF. The CDR3 DNA reads as TGTGCCAGCAGTTTAACGGGAGGAGGGAATGAGCAGTTCTTC. V and J are TRBV6-1 and TRBJ2-1, with 7 bases matching TRBD2. CDR1 is MNHNS and CDR2 is SASEGT in the germline V gene. V was pared by 5 bases and J by 7 bases, with 8 bases of the junction left unmatched. The CDR3 consists of 14 residues.

Comments on this clone: Mismatch with germline at one junction end may stem from a read error. The rearrangement links TRBV7-9 to TRBJ1-2; 9 bases map to TRBD1. In germline, CDR1 is SEHNR, CDR2 FQNEAQ (reference sequence). There are 16 residues in the CDR3. CDR3 in DNA: TGTTCCAGCAGCTTAGGGGGGACAGGGCCGAACTATGGCTACACCTTC. It is translated as CSSSLGGTGPNYGYTF.

V and J are TRBV14 and TRBJ1-6; D ambiguous. Germline CDR1 reads SGHDN; CDR2 reads FVKESK. The CDR3 covers 17 residues. V was clipped by 1 base and J by 0 bases, with 10 bases between them. CDR3 amino acids: CASSQGLGSSYNSPLHF. CDR3 in DNA: TGTGCCAGCAGCCAAGGGCTGGGGAGCTCCTATAATTCACCCCTCCACTTT. Variable domain in full (rest from reference TRBV14 and TRBJ1-6): EAGVTQFPSHSVIEKGQTVTLRCDPISGHDNLYWYRRVMGKEIKFLLHFVKESKQDESGMPNNRFLAERTGGTYSTLKVQPAELEDSGVYFCASSQGLGSSYNSPLHFGNGTRLTVT.

The V call is TRBV6-5, the J call TRBJ2-7; 8 bases line up with TRBD2. The CDR3 sequence is 15 residues long. Germline lookup yields CDR1 MNHEY and CDR2 SVGAGI. The V and J ends lost 2 bases and 1 base, in that order; junction bases with no gene match: 4. CDR3 nucleotides: TGTGCCAGCAGTTACCAGCGGGGGCAGTCCTACGAGCAGTACTTC. Translated, it gives CASSYQRGQSYEQYF.

The chain is built from TRBV11-2 and TRBJ1-5; D call uncertain. V was trimmed by 4 bases and J by 8 bases, leaving 12 bases between them. Germline V gene data show CDR1 as SGHAT and CDR2 as FQNNGV. The CDR3 is made up of 13 amino acids. Here the CDR3 reads CASSSSRTEPQHF. DNA of the CDR3: TGTGCCAGCAGCTCCTCACGAACGGAGCCCCAGCATTTT.

The V and J genes are TRBV6-5 and TRBJ1-2, with D perhaps matching TRBD1 (5 bases). The length of the CDR3 is 15 residues. V was cut by 4 bases and J by 5 bases, with 17 bases left in between. CDR1 is MNHEY and CDR2 is SVGAGI in the germline V gene. The CDR3: CASSSRGVGLYGYTF. The DNA of the CDR3 is TGTGCCAGCAGTTCGCGGGGGGTGGGACTTTATGGCTACACCTTC.

This clone has just a few counts. This chain uses TRBV28 with TRBJ2-5; D is possibly TRBD2 (5 bases). The CDR3 spans 14 residues. V lost 2 bases and J 1 base, leaving 8 bases between the germline ends. CDR1 MDHEN and CDR2 SYDVKM come from the germline V gene. CDR3: CASSLTDFQETQYF. CDR3 coding DNA: TGTGCCAGCAGTTTAACGGACTTCCAAGAGACCCAGTACTTC.

DNA of the CDR3: TGTGCCAGCAGCTTTACAGGGGGCGTCACCGGGGAGCTGTTTTTT. Its protein is CASSFTGGVTGELFF. The genes are TRBV5-4 and TRBJ2-2; 9 positions match TRBD1. The CDR3 spans 15 residues. The germline V gene encodes CDR1 SGHNT and CDR2 YYREEE (reference sequence). Trimming cost V 2 bases and J 4 bases; bases outside gene matches: 3.

The chain employs TRBV2 and TRBJ2-7; TRBD2 matches 12 bases. This CDR3 has 16 amino acids. Germline V lookup: CDR1 SNHLY, CDR2 FYNNEI. V dropped 6 bases and J dropped 3; count of bases not matched to a gene: 9. This CDR3 reads CASSPKRTSGNYEQYF. CDR3 nucleotides: TGTGCCAGCAGCCCAAAGAGGACTAGCGGGAACTACGAGCAGTACTTC. Together with reference TRBV2 and TRBJ2-7, the CDR3 gives the full variable domain: EPEVTQTPSHQVTQMGQEVILRCVPISNHLYFYWYRQILGQKVEFLVSFYNNEISEKSEIFDDQFSVERPDGSNFTLKIRSTKLEDSAMYFCASSPKRTSGNYEQYFGPGTRLTVT.

This clone showed up just a few times. The chain has TRBV5-4 and TRBJ2-6; D not resolved. The CDR3 contains 15 residues. In germline, CDR1 is SGHNT, CDR2 YYREEE (reference sequence). V gave up 2 bases and J gave up 0 bases, with 6 bases separating them. The CDR3 DNA sequence: TGTGCCAGCAGCTTCGGTGGCTCTGGGGCCAACGTCCTGACTTTC. Its translation: CASSFGGSGANVLTF.

The gene calls are TRBV6-1 and TRBJ1-1, with D perhaps matching TRBD1 (6 bases). The germline gives CDR1 MNHNS, CDR2 SASEGT. The CDR3 contains 14 residues. The V gene lost 5 bases and the J gene lost 3 bases, with 13 bases spanning the gap. The CDR3 DNA is TGTGCCAGCAGTCAACAGGGCGCTCACACTGAAGCTTTCTTT. This encodes CASSQQGAHTEAFF.

This rearrangement joins TRBV16 to TRBJ2-7; the match to TRBD1 covers 7 bases. The J segment lost 6 bases and the V segment lost 4 bases, leaving 3 bases of the junction unmatched. The CDR3 covers 12 residues. CDR1 is KGHSY, CDR2 FQNENV, per germline. For the CDR3, the DNA is TGTGCCAGCAGCCCACAGGGGCGCGAGCAGTACTTC. As protein: CASSPQGREQYF. Full variable domain (outside the CDR3, taken from reference TRBV16 and TRBJ2-7): GEEVAQTPKHLVRGEGQKAKLYCAPIKGHSYVFWYQQVLKNEFKFLISFQNENVFDETGMPKERFSAKCLPNSPCSLEIQATKLEDSAVYFCASSPQGREQYFGPGTRLTVT.